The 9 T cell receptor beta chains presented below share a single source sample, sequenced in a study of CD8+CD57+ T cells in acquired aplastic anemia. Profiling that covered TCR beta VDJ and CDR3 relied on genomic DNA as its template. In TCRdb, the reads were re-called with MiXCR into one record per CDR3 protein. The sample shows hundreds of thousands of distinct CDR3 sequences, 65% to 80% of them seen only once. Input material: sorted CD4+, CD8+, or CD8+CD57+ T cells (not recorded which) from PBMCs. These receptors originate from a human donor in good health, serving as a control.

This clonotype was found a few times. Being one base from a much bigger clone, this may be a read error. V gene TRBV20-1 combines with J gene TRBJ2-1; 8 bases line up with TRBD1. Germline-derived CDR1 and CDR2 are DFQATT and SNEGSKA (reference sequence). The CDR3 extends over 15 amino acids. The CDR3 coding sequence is TGCAGTGCCCCTGGGACAGGCAGCTCCTACAATGGGCAGTTCTTC. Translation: CSAPGTGSSYNGQFF.

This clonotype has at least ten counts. CDR3 sequence reads: CASSQNVGTLGYTF. The CDR3 nucleotides are TGTGCCAGCAGTCAAAACGTAGGAACCCTGGGCTACACCTTC. J is TRBJ1-2 and V is TRBV6-1; no reliable D call. The CDR3 contains 14 residues. Germline V gene lookup returns CDR1 MNHNS and CDR2 SASEGT. The V gene lost 5 bases and the J gene lost 8 bases, with 18 bases spanning the gap.

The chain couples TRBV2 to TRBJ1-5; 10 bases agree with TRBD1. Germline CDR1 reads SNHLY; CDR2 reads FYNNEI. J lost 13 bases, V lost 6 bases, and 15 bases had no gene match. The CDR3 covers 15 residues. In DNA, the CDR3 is TGTGCCAGCAGCGTAGCTGGGACAGGGGATCAGCAGCAGCATTTT. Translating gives CASSVAGTGDQQQHF.

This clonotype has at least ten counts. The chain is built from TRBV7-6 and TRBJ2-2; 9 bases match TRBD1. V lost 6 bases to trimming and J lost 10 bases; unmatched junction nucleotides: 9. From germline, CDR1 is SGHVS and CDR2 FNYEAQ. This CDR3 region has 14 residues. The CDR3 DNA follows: TGTGCCAGCAGTTCTGGGACAGGGAATAAGGAGCTGTTTTTT. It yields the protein CASSSGTGNKELFF.

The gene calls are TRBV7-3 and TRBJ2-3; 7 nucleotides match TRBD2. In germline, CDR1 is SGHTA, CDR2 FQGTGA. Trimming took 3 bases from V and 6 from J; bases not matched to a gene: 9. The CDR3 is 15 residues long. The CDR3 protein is CASSFQGGHPDTQYF. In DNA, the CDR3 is TGTGCCAGCAGCTTCCAGGGAGGGCACCCTGATACGCAGTATTTT.

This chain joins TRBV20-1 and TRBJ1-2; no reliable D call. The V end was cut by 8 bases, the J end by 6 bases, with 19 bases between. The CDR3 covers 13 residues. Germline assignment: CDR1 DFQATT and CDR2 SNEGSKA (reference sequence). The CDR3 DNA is TGCAGTCCCCTCTTTATAACCGCAGATGGCTACACCTTC. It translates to CSPLFITADGYTF.

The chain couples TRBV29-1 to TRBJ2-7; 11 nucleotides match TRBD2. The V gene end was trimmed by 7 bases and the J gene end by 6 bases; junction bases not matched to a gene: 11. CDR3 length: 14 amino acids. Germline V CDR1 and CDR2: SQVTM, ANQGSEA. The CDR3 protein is CSERRLAGPSEQYF. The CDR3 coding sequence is TGCAGCGAAAGAAGACTAGCGGGGCCCTCCGAGCAGTACTTC.

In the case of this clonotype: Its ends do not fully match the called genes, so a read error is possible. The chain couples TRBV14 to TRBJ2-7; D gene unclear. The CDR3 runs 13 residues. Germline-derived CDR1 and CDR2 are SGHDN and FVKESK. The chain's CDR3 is CASGTYGKSIYFF. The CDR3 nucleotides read TGTGCCAGCGGCACCTATGGAAAGTCCATATATTTTTTC.

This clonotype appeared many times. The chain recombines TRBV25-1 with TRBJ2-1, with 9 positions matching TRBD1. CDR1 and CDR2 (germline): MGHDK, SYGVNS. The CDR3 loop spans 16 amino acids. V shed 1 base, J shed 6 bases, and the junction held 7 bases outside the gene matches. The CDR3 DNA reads TGTGCCAGCAGTGAATCCGGGACAGGGAAATTCAATGAGCAGTTCTTC. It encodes CASSESGTGKFNEQFF.